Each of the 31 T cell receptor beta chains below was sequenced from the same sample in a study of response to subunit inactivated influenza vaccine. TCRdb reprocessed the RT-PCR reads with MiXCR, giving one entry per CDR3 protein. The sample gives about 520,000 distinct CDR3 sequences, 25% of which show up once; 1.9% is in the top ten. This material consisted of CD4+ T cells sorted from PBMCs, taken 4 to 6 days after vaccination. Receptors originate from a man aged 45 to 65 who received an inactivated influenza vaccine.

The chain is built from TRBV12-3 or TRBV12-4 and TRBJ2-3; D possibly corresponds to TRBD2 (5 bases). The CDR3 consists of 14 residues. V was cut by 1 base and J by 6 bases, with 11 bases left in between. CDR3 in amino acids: CASSLGRRSDTQYF. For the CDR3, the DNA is TGTGCCAGCAGTTTAGGTAGGAGGTCGGATACGCAGTATTTT.

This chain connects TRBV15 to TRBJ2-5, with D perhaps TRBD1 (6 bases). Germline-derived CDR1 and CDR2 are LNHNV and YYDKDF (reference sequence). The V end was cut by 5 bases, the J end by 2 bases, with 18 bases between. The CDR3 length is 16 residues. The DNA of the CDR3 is TGTGCCACCAGCCCTCGCCGGGTAGGGACACAAGAGACCCAGTACTTC. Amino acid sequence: CATSPRRVGTQETQYF.

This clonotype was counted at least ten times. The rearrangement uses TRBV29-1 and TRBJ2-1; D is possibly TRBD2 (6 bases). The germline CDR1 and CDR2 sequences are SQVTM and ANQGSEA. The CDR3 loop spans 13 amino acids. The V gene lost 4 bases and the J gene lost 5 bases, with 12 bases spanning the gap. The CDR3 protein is CSVAGWGDNEQFF. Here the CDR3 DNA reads TGCAGCGTTGCTGGATGGGGGGACAATGAGCAGTTCTTC.

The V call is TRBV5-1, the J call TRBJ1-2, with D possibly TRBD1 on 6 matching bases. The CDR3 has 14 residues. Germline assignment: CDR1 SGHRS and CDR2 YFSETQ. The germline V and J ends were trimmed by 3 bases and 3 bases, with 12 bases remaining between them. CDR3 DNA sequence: TGCGCCAGCAGCTCCTTCAGGGGCGACTATGGCTACACCTTC. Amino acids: CASSSFRGDYGYTF. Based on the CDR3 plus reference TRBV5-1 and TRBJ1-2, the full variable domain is KAGVTQTPRYLIKTRGQQVTLSCSPISGHRSVSWYQQTPGQGLQFLFEYFSETQRNKGNFPGRFSGRQFSNSRSEMNVSTLELGDSALYLCASSSFRGDYGYTFGSGTRLTVV.

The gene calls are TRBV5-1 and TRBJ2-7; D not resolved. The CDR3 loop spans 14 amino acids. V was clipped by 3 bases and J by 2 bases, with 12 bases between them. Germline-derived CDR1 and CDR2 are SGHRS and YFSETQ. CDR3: CASSSRPSPYEQYF. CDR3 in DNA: TGCGCCAGCAGCTCCAGACCGAGCCCCTACGAGCAGTACTTC.

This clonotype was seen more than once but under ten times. CDR3 DNA sequence: TGCAGTGCTTTACCGTTTAACACAGATACGCAGTATTTT. It yields the protein CSALPFNTDTQYF. This chain connects TRBV20-1 to TRBJ2-3; no reliable D call. V was cut by 5 bases and J by 2 bases, with 11 bases left in between. The length of the CDR3 is 13 residues. In germline, CDR1 is DFQATT, CDR2 SNEGSKA (reference sequence).

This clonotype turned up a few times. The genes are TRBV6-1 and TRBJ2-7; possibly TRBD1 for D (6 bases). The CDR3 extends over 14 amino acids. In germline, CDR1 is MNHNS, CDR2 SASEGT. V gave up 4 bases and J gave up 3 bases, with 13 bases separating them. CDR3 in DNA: TGTGCCAGCAGTGTATCGGGACACCGCTACGAGCAGTACTTC. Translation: CASSVSGHRYEQYF.

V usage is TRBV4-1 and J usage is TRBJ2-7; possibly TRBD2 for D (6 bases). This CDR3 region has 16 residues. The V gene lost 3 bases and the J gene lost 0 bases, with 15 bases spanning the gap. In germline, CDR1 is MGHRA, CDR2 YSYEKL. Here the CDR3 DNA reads TGCGCCAGCAGCCAGTCGACTAGGGGAAGCTCCTACGAGCAGTACTTC. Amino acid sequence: CASSQSTRGSSYEQYF.

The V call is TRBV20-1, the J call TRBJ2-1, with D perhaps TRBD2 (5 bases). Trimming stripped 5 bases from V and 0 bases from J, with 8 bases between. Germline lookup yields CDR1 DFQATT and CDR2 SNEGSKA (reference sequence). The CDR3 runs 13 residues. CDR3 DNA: TGCAGTGCTGGGAGAGACTCCTACAATGAGCAGTTCTTC. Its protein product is CSAGRDSYNEQFF.

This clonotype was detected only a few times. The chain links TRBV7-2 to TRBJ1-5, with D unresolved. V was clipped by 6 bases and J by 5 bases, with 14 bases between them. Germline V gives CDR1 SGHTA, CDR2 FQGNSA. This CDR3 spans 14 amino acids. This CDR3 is CASSYSRFDQPQHF. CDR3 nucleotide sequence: TGTGCCAGCAGTTACAGCAGGTTTGATCAGCCCCAGCATTTT. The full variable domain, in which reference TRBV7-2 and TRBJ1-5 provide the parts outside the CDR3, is GAGVSQSPSNKVTEKGKDVELRCDPISGHTALYWYRQSLGQGLEFLIYFQGNSAPDKSGLPSDRFSAERTGGSVSTLTIQRTQQEDSAVYLCASSYSRFDQPQHFGDGTRLSIL.

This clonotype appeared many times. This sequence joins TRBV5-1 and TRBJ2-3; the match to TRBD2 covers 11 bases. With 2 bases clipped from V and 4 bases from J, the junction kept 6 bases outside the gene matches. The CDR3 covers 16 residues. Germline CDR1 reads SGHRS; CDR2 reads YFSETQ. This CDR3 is CASSLHSGRAPDTQYF. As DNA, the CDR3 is TGCGCCAGCAGCTTACATAGCGGGAGGGCCCCAGATACGCAGTATTTT.

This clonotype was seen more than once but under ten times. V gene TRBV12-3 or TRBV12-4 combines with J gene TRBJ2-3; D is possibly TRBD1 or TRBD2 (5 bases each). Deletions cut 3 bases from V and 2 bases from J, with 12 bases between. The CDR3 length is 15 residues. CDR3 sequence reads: CASSLRGADTDTQYF. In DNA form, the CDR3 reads TGTGCCAGCAGTTTGAGGGGAGCCGACACAGATACGCAGTATTTT.

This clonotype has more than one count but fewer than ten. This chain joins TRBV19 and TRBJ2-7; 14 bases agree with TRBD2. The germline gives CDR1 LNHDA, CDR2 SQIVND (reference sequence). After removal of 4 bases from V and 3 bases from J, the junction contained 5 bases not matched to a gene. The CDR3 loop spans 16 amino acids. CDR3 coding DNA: TGTGCCAGTAGTAAACCAGGACTAGCGGGAGGCTACGAGCAGTACTTC. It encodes CASSKPGLAGGYEQYF.

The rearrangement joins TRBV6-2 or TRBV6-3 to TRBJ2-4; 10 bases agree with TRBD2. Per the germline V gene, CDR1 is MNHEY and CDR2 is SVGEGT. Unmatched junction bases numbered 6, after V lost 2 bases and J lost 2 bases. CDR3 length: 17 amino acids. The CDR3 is CASSYRASGSPKNIQYF. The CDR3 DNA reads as TGTGCCAGCAGTTACCGGGCTAGCGGGAGCCCCAAAAACATTCAGTACTTC.

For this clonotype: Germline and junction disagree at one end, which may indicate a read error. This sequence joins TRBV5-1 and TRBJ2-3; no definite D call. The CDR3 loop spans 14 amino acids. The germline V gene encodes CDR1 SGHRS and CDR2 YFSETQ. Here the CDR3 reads CASSLNYPTDTQYF. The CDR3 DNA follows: TGCGCCAGCAGCTTGAACTACCCAACAGATACCCAGTATTTT.

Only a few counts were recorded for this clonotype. CDR3 in amino acids: CATSDWDTEDTQYF. The CDR3 DNA reads TGTGCCACCAGTGACTGGGACACCGAAGATACGCAGTATTTT. This chain links TRBV24-1 with TRBJ2-3; perhaps TRBD1 as D (6 bases). The CDR3 extends over 14 amino acids. Between the trimmed V and J ends, which lost 4 bases and 5 bases, there was a span of 12 bases. CDR1 is KGHDR and CDR2 is SFDVKD in the germline V gene.

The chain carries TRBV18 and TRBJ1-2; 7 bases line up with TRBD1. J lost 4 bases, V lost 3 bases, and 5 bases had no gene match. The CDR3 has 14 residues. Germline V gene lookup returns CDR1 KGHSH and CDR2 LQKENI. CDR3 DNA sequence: TGTGCCAGCTCACCCCCGGGACAGAGCTATGGCTACACCTTC. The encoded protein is CASSPPGQSYGYTF.

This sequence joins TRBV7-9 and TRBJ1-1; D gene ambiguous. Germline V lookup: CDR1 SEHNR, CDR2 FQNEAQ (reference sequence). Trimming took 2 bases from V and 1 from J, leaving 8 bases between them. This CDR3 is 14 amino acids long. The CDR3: CASSLNDGNTEAFF. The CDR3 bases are TGTGCCAGCAGCTTAAATGACGGGAACACTGAAGCTTTCTTT.

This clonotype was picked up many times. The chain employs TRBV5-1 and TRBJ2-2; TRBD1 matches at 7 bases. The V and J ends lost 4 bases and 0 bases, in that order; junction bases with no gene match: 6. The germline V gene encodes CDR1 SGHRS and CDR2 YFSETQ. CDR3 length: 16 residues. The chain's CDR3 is CASSLGQATNTGELFF. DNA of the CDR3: TGCGCCAGCAGCCTCGGACAGGCGACGAACACCGGGGAGCTGTTTTTT.

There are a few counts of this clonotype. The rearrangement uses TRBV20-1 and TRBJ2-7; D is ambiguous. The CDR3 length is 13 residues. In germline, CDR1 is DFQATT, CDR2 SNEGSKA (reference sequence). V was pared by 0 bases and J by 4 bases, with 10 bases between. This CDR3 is CSARDSAVYEQYF. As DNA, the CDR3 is TGCAGTGCTAGAGATTCGGCAGTTTACGAGCAGTACTTC.

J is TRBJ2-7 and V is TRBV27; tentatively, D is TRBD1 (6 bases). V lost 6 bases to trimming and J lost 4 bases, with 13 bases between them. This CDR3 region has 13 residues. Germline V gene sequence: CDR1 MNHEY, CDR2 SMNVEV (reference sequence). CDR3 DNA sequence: TGTGCCAGCAGAAAACAGGGTTTATACGAGCAGTACTTC. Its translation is CASRKQGLYEQYF.

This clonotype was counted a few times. CDR3 amino acids: CASSYGRTRWDEQFF. The CDR3 nucleotides read TGTGCCAGCAGTTATGGTCGAACCCGGTGGGATGAGCAGTTCTTC. This chain joins TRBV6-2 or TRBV6-3 and TRBJ2-1, with D unclear. Germline V gene sequence: CDR1 MNHEY, CDR2 SVGEGT. Trimming shortened V by 3 bases and J by 8 bases, and 17 bases separated the two germline ends. This CDR3 is 15 amino acids long.

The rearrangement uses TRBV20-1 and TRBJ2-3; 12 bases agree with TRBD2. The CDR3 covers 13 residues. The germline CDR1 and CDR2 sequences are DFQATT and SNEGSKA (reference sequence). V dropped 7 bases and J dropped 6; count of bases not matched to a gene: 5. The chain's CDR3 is CSGLAGVSDTQYF. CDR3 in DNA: TGCAGTGGACTAGCGGGAGTATCCGATACGCAGTATTTT.

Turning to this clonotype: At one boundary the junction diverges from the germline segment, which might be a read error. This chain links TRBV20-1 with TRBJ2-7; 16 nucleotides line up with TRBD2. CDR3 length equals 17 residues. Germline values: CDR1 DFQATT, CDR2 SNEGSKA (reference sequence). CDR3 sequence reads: CCASSGTSGRAGYEQYF. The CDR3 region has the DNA TGCTGTGCTAGTTCTGGGACTAGCGGGAGGGCCGGCTACGAGCAGTACTTC.

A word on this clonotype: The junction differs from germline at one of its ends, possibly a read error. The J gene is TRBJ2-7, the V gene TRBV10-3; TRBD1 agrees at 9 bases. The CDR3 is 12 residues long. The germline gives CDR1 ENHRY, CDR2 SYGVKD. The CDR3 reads CAISGDGGTGIF. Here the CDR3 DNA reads TGTGCCATCAGTGGTGATGGGGGGACAGGGATCTTC.

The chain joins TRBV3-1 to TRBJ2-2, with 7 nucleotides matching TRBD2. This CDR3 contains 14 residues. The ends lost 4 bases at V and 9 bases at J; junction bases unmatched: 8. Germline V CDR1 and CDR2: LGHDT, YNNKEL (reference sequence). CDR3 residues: CASSPVAGSRELFF. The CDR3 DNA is TGTGCCAGCAGCCCCGTAGCGGGCTCCAGGGAGCTGTTTTTT.

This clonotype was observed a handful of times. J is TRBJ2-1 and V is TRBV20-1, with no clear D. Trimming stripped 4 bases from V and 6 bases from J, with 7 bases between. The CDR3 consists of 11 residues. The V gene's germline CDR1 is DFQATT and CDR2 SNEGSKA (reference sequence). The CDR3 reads CSAKLGNEQFF. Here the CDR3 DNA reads TGCAGTGCTAAGTTGGGCAATGAGCAGTTCTTC.

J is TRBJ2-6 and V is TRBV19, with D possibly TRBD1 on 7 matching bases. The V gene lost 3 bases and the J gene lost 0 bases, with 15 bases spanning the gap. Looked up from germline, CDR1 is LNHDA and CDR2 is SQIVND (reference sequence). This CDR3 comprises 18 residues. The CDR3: CASSIGGQSSSGANVLTF. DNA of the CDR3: TGTGCCAGTAGTATCGGGGGACAGTCCTCCTCTGGGGCCAACGTCCTGACTTTC.

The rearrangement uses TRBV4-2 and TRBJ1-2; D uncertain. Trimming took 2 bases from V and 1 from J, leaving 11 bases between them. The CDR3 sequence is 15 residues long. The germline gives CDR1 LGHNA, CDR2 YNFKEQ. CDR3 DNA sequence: TGTGCCAGCAGCCAACCAGACGAGAGTAACTATGGCTACACCTTC. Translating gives CASSQPDESNYGYTF.

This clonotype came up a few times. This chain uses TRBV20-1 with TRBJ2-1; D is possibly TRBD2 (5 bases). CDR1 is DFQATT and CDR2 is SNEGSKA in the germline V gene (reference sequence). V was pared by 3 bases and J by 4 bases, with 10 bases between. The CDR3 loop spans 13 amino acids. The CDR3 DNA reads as TGCAGTGCTAGGGCTACTAGTTACAATGAGCAGTTCTTC. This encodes CSARATSYNEQFF.

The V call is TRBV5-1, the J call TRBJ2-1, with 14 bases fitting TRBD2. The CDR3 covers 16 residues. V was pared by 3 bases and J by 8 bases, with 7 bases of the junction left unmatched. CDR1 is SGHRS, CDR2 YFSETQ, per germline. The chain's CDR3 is CASSSPGLAGVYEQFF. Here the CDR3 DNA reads TGCGCCAGCAGCTCACCGGGACTAGCGGGAGTCTATGAGCAGTTCTTC.